These 14 T cell receptor beta chains share one sample of origin, sequenced in a study of CD8 T cells in Susac syndrome. RNA, at about 0.45 to 1 ug, was reverse transcribed with random hexamers. TCRdb reanalysed the immunoSEQ multiplex PCR reads using MiXCR and keeps one entry per CDR3 protein. The sample includes about 60,000 distinct CDR3 sequences, 85% to 95% of them seen just once. The sample consisted of CD8+ T cells from PBMCs. The receptors stem from a human donor in good health.

This chain links TRBV7-9 with TRBJ1-2; D is undetermined. V lost 3 bases, J lost 4 bases, and 6 bases lay in between. The CDR3 totals 12 residues. Germline values: CDR1 SEHNR, CDR2 FQNEAQ (reference sequence). The CDR3 DNA reads as TGTGCCAGCAGCTTGGGCAGCTATGGCTACACCTTC. It codes for CASSLGSYGYTF.

The chain combines TRBV27 with TRBJ2-3, with TRBD2 matching 9 bases. The junction had 3 bases not matched to a gene; V was cut back by 2 bases and J by 3 bases. The germline CDR1 and CDR2 sequences are MNHEY and SMNVEV (reference sequence). The CDR3 totals 15 residues. The CDR3 coding sequence is TGTGCCAGCAGTTTAAGACTAGCGGTTACAGATACGCAGTATTTT. It translates to CASSLRLAVTDTQYF.

This rearrangement joins TRBV7-9 to TRBJ2-3; D possibly corresponds to TRBD2 (6 bases). This CDR3 spans 16 amino acids. With 5 bases removed from V and 3 bases from J, the gap between germline ends came to 18 bases. Germline CDR1 is SEHNR and CDR2 is FQNEAQ (reference sequence). As DNA, the CDR3 is TGTGCCAGCAGCCCTTTGCGGGGTAGTTCGACAGATACGCAGTATTTT. It is translated as CASSPLRGSSTDTQYF.

Only a few counts were recorded for this clonotype. The gene calls are TRBV7-6 and TRBJ2-7; tentatively, D is TRBD1 (6 bases). The CDR3 covers 14 residues. V shed 5 bases and J shed 5 bases, with 16 bases lying between them. The germline CDR1 and CDR2 sequences are SGHVS and FNYEAQ. The CDR3 loop reads CASSPTPGQHEQYF. DNA for the CDR3: TGTGCCAGCAGCCCTACCCCGGGACAACACGAGCAGTACTTC.

The rearrangement uses TRBV10-3 and TRBJ2-6; 11 nucleotides match TRBD1. This CDR3 is 18 amino acids long. Losses at the gene ends were 7 bases for V and 0 bases for J; bases not matched to a gene: 8. Germline CDR1 reads ENHRY; CDR2 reads SYGVKD. CDR3: CAIKGQGAPLSGANVLTF. The CDR3 coding sequence is TGTGCCATCAAAGGACAGGGGGCACCCCTCTCTGGGGCCAACGTCCTGACTTTC.

J is TRBJ2-1 and V is TRBV6-2 or TRBV6-3, with a possible D match to TRBD2 (5 bases). The CDR3 extends over 15 amino acids. With 6 bases removed from V and 2 bases from J, the gap between germline ends came to 14 bases. Germline V gene data show CDR1 as MNHEY and CDR2 as SVGEGT. CDR3 residues: CASSLGAPPYNEQFF. The CDR3 bases are TGTGCCAGCAGCCTGGGAGCCCCGCCCTACAATGAGCAGTTCTTC.

This chain links TRBV20-1 with TRBJ1-4; no definite D call. Trimming shortened V by 6 bases and J by 0 bases, and 17 bases separated the two germline ends. Per the germline V gene, CDR1 is DFQATT and CDR2 is SNEGSKA (reference sequence). The CDR3 is 16 amino acids. DNA of the CDR3: TGCAGTGCCCCCCGAGATTGGAGATCAACTAATGAAAAACTGTTTTTT. Protein product: CSAPRDWRSTNEKLFF.

This clonotype has a single count. The chain carries TRBV30 and TRBJ2-7, with D perhaps matching TRBD1 or TRBD2 (5 bases each). Germline V lookup: CDR1 GTSNPN, CDR2 SVGIG (reference sequence). The CDR3 consists of 16 residues. The V gene lost 1 base and the J gene lost 3 bases, with 19 bases spanning the gap. The CDR3 sequence is CAWSDWDLSPFYEQYF. The CDR3 nucleotides read TGTGCCTGGAGTGACTGGGACCTCTCCCCCTTCTACGAGCAGTACTTC.

This clonotype was recorded only once. The J gene is TRBJ1-2, the V gene TRBV9; 8 nucleotides agree with TRBD1. V dropped 3 bases and J dropped 8; count of bases not matched to a gene: 12. This CDR3 contains 15 residues. Germline-derived CDR1 and CDR2 are SGDLS and YYNGEE. The CDR3 DNA is TGTGCCAGCAGCGCCCAGGACAGGGCGGTCATGGGCTACACCTTC. Translation gives CASSAQDRAVMGYTF.

The chain recombines TRBV27 with TRBJ2-1, with 8 nucleotides matching TRBD1. The CDR3 totals 14 residues. Per germline, CDR1 MNHEY and CDR2 SMNVEV (reference sequence). With V trimmed by 2 bases and J by 9 bases, 6 bases remained unmatched. The CDR3 region is CASSLLQGASEQFF. The DNA of the CDR3 is TGTGCCAGCAGTTTACTTCAGGGGGCGAGTGAGCAGTTCTTC.

The chain uses TRBV13 and TRBJ1-2; tentative D call: TRBD1 (5 bases). V was cut by 8 bases and J by 5 bases, with 21 bases left in between. CDR3 length: 15 amino acids. Per germline, CDR1 PRHDT and CDR2 FYEKMQ (reference sequence). For the CDR3, the DNA is TGTGCCAGCTCTGATACAGGACGGATTTTGTATGGCTACACCTTC. This sequence encodes CASSDTGRILYGYTF.

The chain carries TRBV9 and TRBJ1-2; D perhaps matches TRBD1 (6 bases). The CDR3 runs to 15 residues. The V end lost 4 bases, the J end lost 0 bases, and 13 bases lay between the germline ends. Looked up from germline, CDR1 is SGDLS and CDR2 is YYNGEE. CDR3 sequence (DNA): TGTGCCAGCAGCCCACCTGGGGGGCCTAACTATGGCTACACCTTC. It is translated as CASSPPGGPNYGYTF.

In its sample, this clonotype was seen once. The chain is built from TRBV4-3 and TRBJ2-3; 10 bases are a match to TRBD2. The junction had 6 bases not matched to a gene; V was cut back by 0 bases and J by 3 bases. Germline V gene sequence: CDR1 LGHNA, CDR2 YSLEER. The CDR3 extends over 17 amino acids. CDR3 nucleotide sequence: TGCGCCAGCAGCCAAGATCCAACTAGCGGGGAAACAGATACGCAGTATTTT. Translated: CASSQDPTSGETDTQYF.

The V gene is TRBV27, the J gene TRBJ2-5; 7 bases fit TRBD2. Germline-derived CDR1 and CDR2 are MNHEY and SMNVEV (reference sequence). With 5 bases clipped from V and 5 bases from J, the junction kept 11 bases outside the gene matches. This CDR3 comprises 15 residues. The CDR3 reads CASSPYAGAEETQYF. CDR3 bases: TGTGCCAGCAGTCCCTACGCGGGAGCCGAGGAGACCCAGTACTTC.